This entry is about one T cell receptor beta chain. Clones were read by immunoSEQ multiplex PCR, and TCRdb kept only the in-frame ones, dropping some. The table shows 150,000 to 200,000 clones, with just over 90% occurring only once. The entry originates in a study of T cell responses to AZD1222 COVID-19 vaccine. Trimming pared 9 bases from V and 6 bases from J, leaving 12 bases between. The CDR3 spans 13 residues. Germline loops: CDR1 MRHNA, CDR2 SNTAGT. The sample was peripheral blood, taken 28 days after the second AZD1222 dose. This chain uses TRBV6-4 with TRBJ1-6, with D perhaps TRBD1 (5 bases). The clonotype was recovered from an adult who received the AZD1222 COVID-19 vaccine. The CDR3 here is CARSRDLNSPLHF. DNA of the CDR3: TGTGCCAGAAGCCGGGACCTTAATTCACCCCTCCACTTT.